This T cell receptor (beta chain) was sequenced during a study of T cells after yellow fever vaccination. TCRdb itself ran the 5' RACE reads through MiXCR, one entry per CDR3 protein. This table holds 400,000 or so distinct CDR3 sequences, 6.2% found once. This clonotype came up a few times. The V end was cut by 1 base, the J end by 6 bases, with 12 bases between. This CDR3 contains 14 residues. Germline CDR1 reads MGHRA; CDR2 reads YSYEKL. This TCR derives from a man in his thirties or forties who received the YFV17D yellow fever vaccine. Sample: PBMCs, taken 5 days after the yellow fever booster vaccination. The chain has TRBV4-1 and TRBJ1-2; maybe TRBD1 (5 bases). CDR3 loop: CASSQAMGVNGYTF. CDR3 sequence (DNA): TGCGCCAGCAGCCAAGCCATGGGGGTAAATGGCTACACCTTC.